This T cell receptor beta chain was found in a study of radiotherapy plus CTLA-4 blockade in lung cancer. Findings and limits, study-wide: There was expansion of tumor-derived TCR clones in blood after radiotherapy plus ipilimumab.

In regard to this clone: The target antigen is unknown.

Some clones are missing from TCRdb's copy, which holds only in-frame ones; the method was immunoSEQ multiplex PCR. The sample carries roughly 110,000 clones, more than 65% recorded once. Focal radiation and CTLA-4 blockade (ipilimumab) were tested in chemo-refractory metastatic non-small-cell lung cancer patients. The CDR3 covers 12 residues. This sequence joins TRBV21-1 and TRBJ2-7; no DNA check was done on the table's D call, TRBD2. TRBV21-1 is noted as a pseudogene. The sequence derives from a human donor with non-small cell lung cancer that progressed on radiotherapy plus ipilimumab. Some clones in this sample may be carry-over from other donors' samples. The sample here was peripheral blood, taken from a patient treated with radiotherapy plus ipilimumab. In DNA form, the CDR3 reads TGTGCCAGCAGCGGCGGGGCCTACGAGCAGTACTTC. Translated: CASSGGAYEQYF.